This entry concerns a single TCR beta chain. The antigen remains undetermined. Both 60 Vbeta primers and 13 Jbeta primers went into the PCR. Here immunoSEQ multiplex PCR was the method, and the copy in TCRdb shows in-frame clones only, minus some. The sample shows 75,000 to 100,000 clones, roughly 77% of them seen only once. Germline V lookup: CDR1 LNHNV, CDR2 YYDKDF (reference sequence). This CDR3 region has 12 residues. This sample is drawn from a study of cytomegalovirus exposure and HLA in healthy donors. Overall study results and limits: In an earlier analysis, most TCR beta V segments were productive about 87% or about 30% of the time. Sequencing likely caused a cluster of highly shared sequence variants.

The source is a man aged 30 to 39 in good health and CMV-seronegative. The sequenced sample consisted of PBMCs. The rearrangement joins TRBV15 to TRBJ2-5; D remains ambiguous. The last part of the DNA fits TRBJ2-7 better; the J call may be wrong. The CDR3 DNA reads TGTGCCACCAGCAGAGTTCCCTACGAGCAGTACTTC. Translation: CATSRVPYEQYF.